Listed below are T cell receptor beta chains from one sample, sequenced in a study of OX40 agonist ivuxolimab in advanced cancers. This table comes from immunoSEQ multiplex PCR, and its TCRdb copy is limited to in-frame clones, with some not included. The sample lists almost 70,000 clones, 90% seen once, with about 10% in the top ten. Source: CD4+ or CD8+ T cells sorted from blood, taken in a trial of the OX40 agonist ivuxolimab. The receptors come from an adult with an advanced solid tumor such as melanoma, head and neck, liver or kidney cancer. CDR3s include the opening cysteine and the closing phenylalanine or tryptophan. Fields, in order: V gene, clone size, J gene, D gene, CDR3 DNA, CDR3 protein. The D gene is left open where the match is weak. Rows give clone size only sometimes, using once, few, many, or a class for an expanded clone.

V gene: TRBV4-3
clone size: .
J gene: TRBJ2-7
D gene: .
CDR3 DNA: TGCGCCAGCAGCCAAGGGCTCAGAGAGATTTACGAGCAGTACTTC
CDR3 protein: CASSQGLREIYEQYF

V gene: TRBV2
clone size: .
J gene: TRBJ1-6
D gene: .
CDR3 DNA: TGTGCCAGCAGAGACTATAATTCACCCCTCCACTTT
CDR3 protein: CASRDYNSPLHF

V gene: TRBV7-3
clone size: few
J gene: TRBJ2-2
D gene: TRBD2
CDR3 DNA: TGTGCCAGCAGCTCCGGGACTAGCGGTAACACCGGGGAGCTGTTTTTT
CDR3 protein: CASSSGTSGNTGELFF

V gene: TRBV7-2
clone size: .
J gene: TRBJ2-1
D gene: .
CDR3 DNA: TGTGCCAGCAGCATCAACAGAAACAATGAGCAGTTCTTC
CDR3 protein: CASSINRNNEQFF

V gene: TRBV7-2
clone size: .
J gene: TRBJ2-7
D gene: .
CDR3 DNA: TGTGCCAGCAGCTTAGATCCGGGGTCCTACGAGCAGTACTTC
CDR3 protein: CASSLDPGSYEQYF

V gene: TRBV7-2
clone size: .
J gene: TRBJ2-5
D gene: TRBD2
CDR3 DNA: TGTGCCAGCAGCTCGGGACTAGCGGGAGCGGAGACCCAGTACTTC
CDR3 protein: CASSSGLAGAETQYF

V gene: TRBV14
clone size: .
J gene: TRBJ2-3
D gene: .
CDR3 DNA: TGTGCCAGCAGCCAAGGCCCAGATACGCAGTATTTT
CDR3 protein: CASSQGPDTQYF

V gene: TRBV5-1
clone size: .
J gene: TRBJ1-2
D gene: .
CDR3 DNA: TGCGCCAGCAGCTCTATACAGGGATCTAATGGCTACACCTTC
CDR3 protein: CASSSIQGSNGYTF

V gene: TRBV4-3
clone size: .
J gene: TRBJ1-5
D gene: .
CDR3 DNA: TGCGCCAGCAGCCTCAAGTTCACGCGGGGGGGGGCCCACGGGCAGCCCCAGCATTTT
CDR3 protein: CASSLKFTRGGAHGQPQHF

V gene: TRBV7-2
clone size: .
J gene: TRBJ2-6
D gene: TRBD2
CDR3 DNA: TGTGCCAGCAGCTTAGGTCCTAGCGGGAGGGGCTCTGGGGCCAACGTCCTGACTTTC
CDR3 protein: CASSLGPSGRGSGANVLTF

V gene: TRBV2
clone size: .
J gene: TRBJ2-2
D gene: .
CDR3 DNA: TGTGCCAGCAGAGGAGGGCCGAGCACCGGGGAGCTGTTTTTT
CDR3 protein: CASRGGPSTGELFF

V gene: TRBV18
clone size: .
J gene: TRBJ2-1
D gene: TRBD2
CDR3 DNA: TGTGCCAGCTCAGACGGACTAGTCTATGAGCAGTTCTTC
CDR3 protein: CASSDGLVYEQFF

V gene: TRBV19
clone size: .
J gene: TRBJ2-2
D gene: .
CDR3 DNA: TGTGCCAGTAGTACACGACAGGCCGGGGAGCTGTTTTTT
CDR3 protein: CASSTRQAGELFF

V gene: TRBV9
clone size: once
J gene: TRBJ2-6
D gene: .
CDR3 DNA: TGTGCCAGCAGCTTCAAGGCGGGGTCTGGGGCCAACGTCCTGACTTTC
CDR3 protein: CASSFKAGSGANVLTF

V gene: TRBV7-9
clone size: .
J gene: TRBJ2-3
D gene: TRBD1
CDR3 DNA: TGTGCCAGCAGCTACCGGGACAGGGATGGAGATACGCAGTATTTT
CDR3 protein: CASSYRDRDGDTQYF

V gene: TRBV6-6
clone size: once
J gene: TRBJ2-1
D gene: TRBD1
CDR3 DNA: TGTGCCAGCAGTGACCGGACAGGGGACTGGAATGAGCAGTTCTTC
CDR3 protein: CASSDRTGDWNEQFF

V gene: TRBV5-4
clone size: .
J gene: TRBJ2-3
D gene: .
CDR3 DNA: TGTGCCAGCAGCTCGGGCTCCACAGATACGCAGTATTTT
CDR3 protein: CASSSGSTDTQYF

V gene: TRBV5-5
clone size: .
J gene: TRBJ1-4
D gene: .
CDR3 DNA: TGTGCCAGCAGCTTGAAAGGGACTCAGGGTAATGAAAAACTGTTTTTT
CDR3 protein: CASSLKGTQGNEKLFF

V gene: TRBV28
clone size: .
J gene: TRBJ2-1
D gene: .
CDR3 DNA: TGTGCCAGCAGGAGCCTCCCCTACAATGAGCAGTTCTTC
CDR3 protein: CASRSLPYNEQFF

V gene: TRBV4-2
clone size: once
J gene: TRBJ1-2
D gene: .
CDR3 DNA: TGTGCCAGCAGCCAAGATTTACTTAACTATGGCTACACCTTC
CDR3 protein: CASSQDLLNYGYTF

V gene: TRBV7-3
clone size: .
J gene: TRBJ2-2
D gene: .
CDR3 DNA: TGTGCCAGCAGCTTAACGTCGGGGAACACCGGGGAGCTGTTTTTT
CDR3 protein: CASSLTSGNTGELFF

V gene: TRBV7-9
clone size: .
J gene: TRBJ2-7
D gene: TRBD2
CDR3 DNA: TGTGCCAGCAGCTTAGTGGGGGTCCTAGCGGGAGCTATCGAGCAGTACTTC
CDR3 protein: CASSLVGVLAGAIEQYF

V gene: TRBV27
clone size: .
J gene: TRBJ2-3
D gene: TRBD1
CDR3 DNA: TGTGCCAGCAAACTTCAGGGGGCGGGAGATACGCAGTATTTT
CDR3 protein: CASKLQGAGDTQYF

V gene: TRBV7-3
clone size: .
J gene: TRBJ2-3
D gene: .
CDR3 DNA: TGTGCCAGCAGCTTAACGGGGGCAGGGGTAGATACGCAGTATTTT
CDR3 protein: CASSLTGAGVDTQYF

V gene: TRBV11-3
clone size: .
J gene: TRBJ2-5
D gene: .
CDR3 DNA: TGTGCCAGCAGCTCGCGTTCGGGGGAGACCCAGTACTTC
CDR3 protein: CASSSRSGETQYF

V gene: TRBV9
clone size: .
J gene: TRBJ2-7
D gene: .
CDR3 DNA: TGTGCCAGCAGCGTCCAGGGATCCGTTCCGGTCGAGCAGTACTTC
CDR3 protein: CASSVQGSVPVEQYF

V gene: TRBV30
clone size: .
J gene: TRBJ2-2
D gene: TRBD2
CDR3 DNA: TGTGCCTGGAGTGTGCTAGCGGGAGTGGCCGGGGAGCTGTTTTTT
CDR3 protein: CAWSVLAGVAGELFF

V gene: TRBV5-6
clone size: .
J gene: TRBJ2-7
D gene: TRBD1
CDR3 DNA: TGTGCCAGCAGCGCGGGACAGGGGACCTACGAGCAGTACTTC
CDR3 protein: CASSAGQGTYEQYF

V gene: TRBV6-5
clone size: once
J gene: TRBJ2-7
D gene: TRBD2
CDR3 DNA: TGTGCCAGCAGTACGGGGGGTCGTGAGCAGTACTTC
CDR3 protein: CASSTGGREQYF

V gene: TRBV4-2
clone size: .
J gene: TRBJ2-7
D gene: TRBD1
CDR3 DNA: TGTGCCAGCAGCCAAGAAACTGGGACAGGATCGCAGTACTTC
CDR3 protein: CASSQETGTGSQYF

V gene: TRBV6-5
clone size: .
J gene: TRBJ1-6
D gene: .
CDR3 DNA: TGTGCCAGCAGTAACTCAGGTTCACCCCTCCACTTT
CDR3 protein: CASSNSGSPLHF

V gene: TRBV10-3
clone size: few
J gene: TRBJ1-1
D gene: TRBD1
CDR3 DNA: TGTGCCACGGGACAGGGGATGAACACTGAAGCTTTCTTT
CDR3 protein: CATGQGMNTEAFF

V gene: TRBV7-2
clone size: .
J gene: TRBJ1-2
D gene: .
CDR3 DNA: TGTGCCAGCAGCTTACCACCCGGACGGGGAGGCTACACCTTC
CDR3 protein: CASSLPPGRGGYTF

V gene: TRBV9
clone size: .
J gene: TRBJ2-5
D gene: TRBD2
CDR3 DNA: TGTGCCAGCAGCGCCTTAGCGGGAGGAAAGAGTAGAGAGACCCAGTACTTC
CDR3 protein: CASSALAGGKSRETQYF

V gene: TRBV27
clone size: .
J gene: TRBJ2-5
D gene: TRBD2
CDR3 DNA: TGTGCCAGCAGCCAGACTAGCGGGAGGGCCCGAGAGACCCAGTACTTC
CDR3 protein: CASSQTSGRARETQYF

V gene: TRBV5-4
clone size: .
J gene: TRBJ2-3
D gene: .
CDR3 DNA: TGTGCCAGCAGCAATAGCACAGATACGCAGTATTTT
CDR3 protein: CASSNSTDTQYF

V gene: TRBV5-5
clone size: .
J gene: TRBJ2-6
D gene: .
CDR3 DNA: TGTGCCAGCAGCTTGGCTGTGGGTAACTCTGGGGCCAACGTCCTGACTTTC
CDR3 protein: CASSLAVGNSGANVLTF

V gene: TRBV18
clone size: few
J gene: TRBJ1-1
D gene: .
CDR3 DNA: TGTGCCAGCTCACCAGAGATGAACACTGAAGCTTTCTTT
CDR3 protein: CASSPEMNTEAFF

V gene: TRBV6-5
clone size: .
J gene: TRBJ1-2
D gene: .
CDR3 DNA: TGTGCCAGCAGTTACCCGGGGTACGGCTACACCTTC
CDR3 protein: CASSYPGYGYTF

V gene: TRBV6-5
clone size: .
J gene: TRBJ2-1
D gene: TRBD2
CDR3 DNA: TGTGCCAGCAGTTTAGACCTAGCGGGTGATGAGCAGTTCTTC
CDR3 protein: CASSLDLAGDEQFF

V gene: TRBV2
clone size: .
J gene: TRBJ1-6
D gene: .
CDR3 DNA: TGTGCCAGCAGTGCCAAACGGGCCCTCGGGGCACCCCTCCACTTT
CDR3 protein: CASSAKRALGAPLHF

V gene: TRBV5-4
clone size: .
J gene: TRBJ1-6
D gene: .
CDR3 DNA: TGTGCCAGCAGCGCAGAACAGGACTATAATTCACCCCTCCACTTT
CDR3 protein: CASSAEQDYNSPLHF

V gene: TRBV18
clone size: .
J gene: TRBJ2-1
D gene: .
CDR3 DNA: TGTGCCAGCTCTCCCACTGGCACGGAATGGTTCTTC
CDR3 protein: CASSPTGTEWFF

V gene: TRBV7-9
clone size: .
J gene: TRBJ1-4
D gene: .
CDR3 DNA: TGTGCCAGCAGCTCCCTCCGGGGAAATGAAAAACTGTTTTTT
CDR3 protein: CASSSLRGNEKLFF